The sample holds a few counts of the clone carrying this T cell receptor beta chain. Its antigen is currently unknown. This sample also contains other DNA sequences that code for the same CDR3. The sample comes from a study of cytomegalovirus exposure and HLA in healthy donors. General study results and limits: Later analysis demonstrated an association between a missense DCLRE1C variant and TCR beta V- and J-gene trimming. Specificity of three CMV-associated chains for CMV antigens was verified in vitro. Later analysis indicated greater clonal expansion among HLA-associated TCR beta chains than among equally common other chains.

PCR employed 60 Vbeta and 13 Jbeta primers. Produced via immunoSEQ multiplex PCR; TCRdb's table is partial and in-frame only. The sample lists roughly 220,000 clones, 55% to 75% seen once, with about 3% in the top ten. The germline gives CDR1 SGHNT, CDR2 YYREEE (reference sequence). The CDR3 length is 16 residues. Germline trimming cut 4 bases from V and 4 bases from J; bases unmatched to any gene: 13. Sequencing input: PBMCs. The chain is built from TRBV5-4 and TRBJ2-7; TRBD2 matches 8 bases. The source is a middle-aged man in good health and CMV-seropositive. CDR3 coding DNA: TGTGCCAGCAGCCTGGGTCGGGGGGGAGCAACTTACGAGCAGTACTTC. Protein product: CASSLGRGGATYEQYF. The complete variable domain, with remaining parts taken from reference TRBV5-4 and TRBJ2-7, reads ETGVTQSPTHLIKTRGQQVTLRCSSQSGHNTVSWYQQALGQGPQFIFQYYREEENGRGNFPPRFSGLQFPNYSSELNVNALELDDSALYLCASSLGRGGATYEQYFGPGTRLTVT.